This T cell receptor (beta chain) appears in the sequencing data of a study of PD-L1 blockade in urothelial cancer. On the study more broadly: Patients' histories included 0 to 3 prior chemotherapy regimens.

The time point denotes: pretreatment peripheral blood. Between 1 and 8 samples per patient were obtained, pretreatment and on-treatment. TCRdb's table, derived via immunoSEQ multiplex PCR, lists solely in-frame clones and lacks some. The repertoire has approximately 70,000 clones, 84% of them found once; the top ten carry around a tenth. Trimming shortened V by 6 bases and J by 0 bases, and 11 bases separated the two germline ends. The length of the CDR3 is 15 residues. Germline CDR1 and CDR2: LNHDA and SQIVND (reference sequence). This sequence originates from a woman between 70 and 85 years old with urothelial cancer. The material sequenced was PBMCs, taken around atezolizumab (anti-PD-L1) treatment. V gene TRBV19 combines with J gene TRBJ1-4; no clear D. DNA for the CDR3: TGTGCCAGTAGCTCCTCAGGTGCAACTAATGAAAAACTGTTTTTT. Its protein is CASSSSGATNEKLFF.